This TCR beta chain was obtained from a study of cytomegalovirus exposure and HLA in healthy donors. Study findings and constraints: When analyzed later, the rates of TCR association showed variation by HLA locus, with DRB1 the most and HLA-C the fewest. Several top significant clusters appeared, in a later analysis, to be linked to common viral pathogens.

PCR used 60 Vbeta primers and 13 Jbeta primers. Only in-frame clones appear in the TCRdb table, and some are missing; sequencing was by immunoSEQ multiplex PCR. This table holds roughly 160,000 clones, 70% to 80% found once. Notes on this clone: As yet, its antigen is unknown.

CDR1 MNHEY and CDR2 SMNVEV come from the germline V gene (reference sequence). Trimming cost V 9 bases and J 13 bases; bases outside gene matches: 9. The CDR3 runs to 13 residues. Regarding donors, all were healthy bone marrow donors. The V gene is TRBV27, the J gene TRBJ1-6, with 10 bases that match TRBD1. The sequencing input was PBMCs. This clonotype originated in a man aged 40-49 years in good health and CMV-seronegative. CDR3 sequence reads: CARDGTGDLPLHF. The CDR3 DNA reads TGTGCCAGGGACGGGACAGGGGACCTCCCCCTCCACTTT.